These T cell receptor beta chains were read from a single sample in a study of metastatic and nonmetastatic thyroid tumors. TCRdb recomputed clones from the PCR reads via MiXCR. The profile covers tens of thousands of clones, with 20% to 25% appearing a single time and around 4% taken by the ten largest. Sequencing was carried out using adjacent normal tissue. Every receptor here comes from a female donor with papillary thyroid cancer or a benign thyroid nodule (not recorded which). Some clones in this sample may be carry-over from other donors' samples. Each CDR3 is given with its conserved first and last residue. The D gene is left open where the match is weak. For some rows the clone size is stated as once, few or many, or as a class when expanded; others skip it.

CDR3aa,d_gene,j_gene,abundance,v_gene,len
CASSSSGTSWFF,TRBD2,TRBJ2-1,many,TRBV7-9,12
CASSHLGSGSLGEQFF,TRBD2,TRBJ2-1,-,TRBV3-1,16
CASSRFHSSDGYTF,-,TRBJ1-2,many,TRBV7-2,14
CSASRDYNSPLHF,-,TRBJ1-6,medium-sized,TRBV20-1,13
CASSPTGEVAGGRETQYF,TRBD2,TRBJ2-5,many,TRBV12-3/TRBV12-4,18
CSASQIAGGLFNEQFF,TRBD2,TRBJ2-1,many,TRBV20-1,16
CASSEVAGGLDEGEQYF,-,TRBJ2-7,many,TRBV2,17
CASSPPRGANQPQHF,-,TRBJ1-5,-,TRBV12-3/TRBV12-4,15
CASSPGRRGQGEQYF,-,TRBJ2-7,-,TRBV28,15
CASSTSTGGGNQPQHF,TRBD1,TRBJ1-5,-,TRBV12-3/TRBV12-4,16
CSARGWAEAFF,-,TRBJ1-1,many,TRBV20-1,11
CASRQGQDYTDTQYF,TRBD1,TRBJ2-3,-,TRBV6-1,15
CASSSGLATYEFF,TRBD2,TRBJ2-1,medium-sized,TRBV28,13
CASSIEPTGDTNYNEQFF,TRBD1,TRBJ2-1,medium-sized,TRBV19,18
CASSHGEKLFF,-,TRBJ1-4,many,TRBV4-1,11
CASSDWEYNSPLHF,-,TRBJ1-6,-,TRBV6-1,14
CASRGGGLEQYF,-,TRBJ2-7,few,TRBV6-1,12
CASSQRRQATEAFF,-,TRBJ1-1,many,TRBV3-1,14
CASSGTPYEQYF,-,TRBJ2-7,-,TRBV19,12
CASSLGAGWRDTQYF,-,TRBJ2-3,many,TRBV5-5,15
CASSSWGSTNEKLFF,-,TRBJ1-4,many,TRBV27,15
CASSLSRRETQYF,-,TRBJ2-5,medium-sized,TRBV27,13
CSARGSWTEAFF,-,TRBJ1-1,few,TRBV20-1,12
CARSSNVGTSHYEQYF,-,TRBJ2-7,once,TRBV11-2,16
CASSLQSGRARNEQFF,TRBD2,TRBJ2-1,many,TRBV3-1,16
CASTRRFRAGELFF,-,TRBJ2-2,few,TRBV27,14
CASSLGQGATGELFF,TRBD1,TRBJ2-2,many,TRBV11-3,15
CARMGVPTGELFF,-,TRBJ2-2,few,TRBV19,13
CSVERSWTYGYTF,-,TRBJ1-2,medium-sized,TRBV29-1,13
CASKNSGSENEQFF,TRBD2,TRBJ2-1,few,TRBV6-1,14
CASTLEDYRVGYGYTF,-,TRBJ1-2,many,TRBV5-4,16
CASSFARITYEQYF,-,TRBJ2-7,many,TRBV11-2,14
CSAIKPSGRRDNEQFF,TRBD2,TRBJ2-1,-,TRBV20-1,16
CASSQVGGETQYF,-,TRBJ2-5,-,TRBV4-1,13
CSARGSQVETKYF,-,TRBJ2-5,-,TRBV20-1,13
CASSWGPAAEQFF,-,TRBJ2-1,many,TRBV19,13
CASKGGVYNSPHHF,-,TRBJ1-6,-,TRBV28,14